The 27 T cell receptor beta chains reported below all come from one sample, sequenced in a study of identical twins' blood T cells. From the 5' RACE reads, TCRdb called clonotypes with MiXCR, one entry per CDR3 protein. The sample lists around 380,000 distinct CDR3 sequences, 28% occurring once. The specimen was PBMCs. The receptor source for this set is a woman aged 18 to 50 in good health.

V usage is TRBV12-3 or TRBV12-4 and J usage is TRBJ1-2; weak D call: TRBD1 (5 bases). Trimming cost V 8 bases and J 0 bases, with 22 bases left between them. The CDR3 covers 17 residues. This chain's CDR3 is CASLVDWDGPANYGYTF. The CDR3 bases are TGTGCCAGCCTCGTTGATTGGGACGGCCCAGCTAACTATGGCTACACCTTC.

This clonotype was recorded a few times. This chain connects TRBV29-1 to TRBJ2-5, with 9 nucleotides matching TRBD2. The CDR3 has 16 amino acids. Per the germline V gene, CDR1 is SQVTM and CDR2 is ANQGSEA. After removal of 3 bases from V and 1 base from J, the junction contained 9 bases not matched to a gene. CDR3 protein: CSVEGPSGTFQETQYF. The CDR3 DNA sequence: TGCAGCGTTGAGGGTCCTAGCGGGACCTTCCAAGAGACCCAGTACTTC.

The CDR3 reads CAASVQGEQYF. The CDR3 bases are TGTGCCGCTTCCGTCCAAGGAGAGCAGTACTTC. This chain connects TRBV6-1 to TRBJ2-7; D ambiguous. CDR1 and CDR2 (germline): MNHNS, SASEGT. There are 11 residues in the CDR3. V was pared by 11 bases and J by 7 bases, with 15 bases between.

Notes on this clonotype: Germline is not matched at one junction end, which may reflect a read error. The chain employs TRBV6-1 and TRBJ2-3, with 9 bases matching TRBD1. The CDR3 runs to 17 residues. CDR1 MNHNS and CDR2 SASEGT come from the germline V gene. CDR3 DNA: TGTGCAAGCAGTGAGCTGGACAGGGGCACTTTCACAGATACGCAGTATTTT. This translates into CASSELDRGTFTDTQYF.

This chain joins TRBV2 and TRBJ2-7; D ambiguous. The germline gives CDR1 SNHLY, CDR2 FYNNEI. V lost 6 bases to trimming and J lost 8 bases, with 11 bases between them. The CDR3 spans 11 residues. Here the CDR3 DNA reads TGTGCCAGCAGCCCTCACGACCAGCAGTACTTC. Translated, it gives CASSPHDQQYF.

The gene calls are TRBV20-1 and TRBJ1-3, with 7 bases identical to TRBD1. The V gene end was trimmed by 2 bases and the J gene end by 3 bases; junction bases not matched to a gene: 7. Germline CDR1 and CDR2: DFQATT and SNEGSKA (reference sequence). This CDR3 contains 15 residues. The CDR3 sequence: CSARKGAGVGNTIYF. The CDR3 DNA follows: TGCAGTGCTAGAAAGGGGGCAGGGGTTGGAAACACCATATATTTT.

On this clonotype: The junction departs from germline at one end; a sequencing error may be responsible. The J gene is TRBJ2-1, the V gene TRBV5-1; TRBD2 might be the D (5 bases). This CDR3 comprises 16 residues. CDR1 SGHRS and CDR2 YFSETQ come from the germline V gene. CDR3 DNA: TGCGTCAGCAGCTTGAGAACTACTAGCTCCTACAATGAGCAGTTCTTC. Translation: CVSSLRTTSSYNEQFF.

The sample holds a few counts of this clonotype. The V and J genes are TRBV20-1 and TRBJ2-1; 9 nucleotides line up with TRBD2. J lost 8 bases, V lost 3 bases, and 11 bases had no gene match. This CDR3 comprises 15 residues. In germline, CDR1 is DFQATT, CDR2 SNEGSKA (reference sequence). CDR3 sequence: CSASSLAGNIYEQFF. The CDR3 DNA reads as TGCAGTGCTAGCTCCCTAGCGGGAAACATCTATGAGCAGTTCTTC.

The chain uses TRBV2 and TRBJ2-2; 8 bases line up with TRBD2. The CDR3 loop spans 17 amino acids. Germline-derived CDR1 and CDR2 are SNHLY and FYNNEI. The V gene end was trimmed by 10 bases and the J gene end by 3 bases; junction bases not matched to a gene: 16. CDR3: CATRGVAGSPDTGELFF. The CDR3 nucleotides read TGTGCCACCCGCGGGGTAGCGGGATCCCCAGACACCGGGGAGCTGTTTTTT. The full variable domain, rest sourced from reference TRBV2 and TRBJ2-2, is EPEVTQTPSHQVTQMGQEVILRCVPISNHLYFYWYRQILGQKVEFLVSFYNNEISEKSEIFDDQFSVERPDGSNFTLKIRSTKLEDSAMYFCATRGVAGSPDTGELFFGEGSRLTVL.

The gene calls are TRBV10-3 and TRBJ2-2, with a tentative D call TRBD1 (6 bases). Germline values: CDR1 ENHRY, CDR2 SYGVKD. The ends were cut back, 9 bases at V and 5 bases at J, with 13 bases in the middle. This CDR3 region has 13 residues. The CDR3 coding sequence is TGTGCCATGAATTCAGGGGCAACCGGGGAGCTGTTTTTT. Translating gives CAMNSGATGELFF.

The CDR3 bases are TGCGCCAGCAGCGACCACACCGGGACGCGAGTCGGCTACACCTTC. It encodes CASSDHTGTRVGYTF. The V call is TRBV5-1, the J call TRBJ1-2, with a tentative D call TRBD1 (5 bases). Trimming took 4 bases from V and 8 from J, leaving 21 bases between them. In germline, CDR1 is SGHRS, CDR2 YFSETQ. This CDR3 comprises 15 residues.

V is TRBV7-9 and J is TRBJ1-4; a possible D gene is TRBD1 (5 bases). The CDR3 runs to 13 residues. Germline assignment: CDR1 SEHNR and CDR2 FQNEAQ (reference sequence). The V gene lost 11 bases and the J gene lost 2 bases, with 12 bases spanning the gap. The CDR3: CAAEGVTNEKLFF. CDR3 coding DNA: TGTGCCGCTGAAGGGGTCACTAATGAAAAACTGTTTTTT.

Details on this clonotype: A much larger clone sits a single nucleotide away, making a read error possible. CDR3 DNA sequence: TGCAGCGCTGGGACAGCGGGCAATCAGCCCCAGCATTTT. It specifies CSAGTAGNQPQHF. The chain is built from TRBV29-1 and TRBJ1-5, with TRBD1 matching 7 bases. V shed 7 bases and J 2 bases; nucleotides not matched to a gene: 5. Germline CDR1 and CDR2: SQVTM and ANQGSEA. The CDR3 runs to 13 residues.

V and J are TRBV20-1 and TRBJ1-6, with D possibly matching TRBD1 (5 bases). This CDR3 has 17 amino acids. Germline lookup yields CDR1 DFQATT and CDR2 SNEGSKA (reference sequence). V was pared by 5 bases and J by 0 bases, with 17 bases between. CDR3 loop: CSAWETGLLSYNSPLHF. CDR3 nucleotides: TGCAGTGCTTGGGAAACAGGTCTACTCTCCTATAATTCACCCCTCCACTTT.

Regarding this clonotype: The junction differs from germline at one of its ends, possibly a read error. The chain links TRBV20-1 to TRBJ2-7, with a tentative D call TRBD2 (5 bases). There are 14 residues in the CDR3. The germline gives CDR1 DFQATT, CDR2 SNEGSKA (reference sequence). CDR3 DNA: TGCAGTGCTAGATGGTTTGGGAGCTCCTACGAGCAGTGCTTC. Residues: CSARWFGSSYEQCF.

This clonotype has a handful of counts. The rearrangement uses TRBV11-2 and TRBJ1-6; perhaps TRBD1 as D (5 bases). Looked up from germline, CDR1 is SGHAT and CDR2 is FQNNGV. The CDR3 covers 16 residues. V lost 2 bases and J lost 7, with 15 bases in between. The CDR3 coding sequence is TGTGCCAGCAGCTTACCCTGGGACGGAACGAATTCACCCCTCCACTTT. Amino acids: CASSLPWDGTNSPLHF.

This clonotype occurred many times. The V gene is TRBV20-1, the J gene TRBJ1-1; D is unresolved. The CDR3 spans 12 residues. With 2 bases removed from V and 5 bases from J, the gap between germline ends came to 9 bases. Germline V gene data show CDR1 as DFQATT and CDR2 as SNEGSKA (reference sequence). This CDR3 is CSARWGETEAFF. Here the CDR3 DNA reads TGCAGTGCTAGATGGGGTGAAACTGAAGCTTTCTTT.

The CDR3 sequence: CASSLKETTPYGYTF. CDR3 sequence (DNA): TGTGCCAGCAGCCTCAAAGAGACAACGCCCTATGGCTACACCTTC. This rearrangement joins TRBV7-9 to TRBJ1-2, with unresolved D. The germline V and J ends were trimmed by 5 bases and 4 bases, with 17 bases remaining between them. The germline gives CDR1 SEHNR, CDR2 FQNEAQ (reference sequence). The CDR3 totals 15 residues.

This clonotype was found a few times. This chain uses TRBV7-9 with TRBJ1-2, with D hard to call. The CDR3 length is 13 residues. Germline V lookup: CDR1 SEHNR, CDR2 FQNEAQ (reference sequence). V dropped 1 base and J dropped 6 bases, with 9 bases sitting between them. CDR3 sequence reads: CASSLGFLDGYTF. In nucleotides, the CDR3 is TGTGCCAGCAGCTTAGGGTTCTTGGATGGCTACACCTTC.

This clonotype was recorded many times. CDR3 residues: CASSQGGLNQPQHF. CDR3 in DNA: TGTGCCAGCAGTCAAGGGGGACTAAATCAGCCCCAGCATTTT. The chain has TRBV6-6 and TRBJ1-5; possible D gene TRBD1, 6 bases. Germline V gene lookup returns CDR1 MNHNY and CDR2 SVGAGI (reference sequence). The CDR3 totals 14 residues. V lost 5 bases, J lost 4 bases, and 12 bases lay in between.

As to this clonotype: This clone may be a read error of a much larger clone one base away. This CDR3 is missing its conserved last phenylalanine or tryptophan, likely due to a read error. The DNA for the CDR3 is TGTGCCAGCAGTTACCGTGGGGGAAACACCATATATTCT. Its protein is CASSYRGGNTIYS. The chain links TRBV6-5 to TRBJ1-3; no reliable D call. V was pared by 2 bases and J by 4 bases, with 6 bases between. This CDR3 has 13 residues. The germline CDR1 and CDR2 sequences are MNHEY and SVGAGI.

The chain recombines TRBV12-3 or TRBV12-4 with TRBJ1-2; D remains unclear. The CDR3 contains 14 residues. The ends were cut back, 6 bases at V and 6 bases at J, with 17 bases in the middle. For the CDR3, the DNA is TGTGCCAGCAGCCCAGCCACGTTCTACCATGGCTACACCTTC. It encodes CASSPATFYHGYTF.

In its sample, this clonotype was seen many times. The chain links TRBV10-2 to TRBJ2-1, with unresolved D. Germline CDR1 is WSHSY and CDR2 is SAAADI. CDR3 size: 12 residues. The V end lost 1 base, the J end lost 5 bases, and 3 bases lay between the germline ends. The DNA for the CDR3 is TGCGCCAGCAGTGAGTTCAACAATGAGCAGTTCTTC. Protein sequence: CASSEFNNEQFF.

This clonotype was picked up a small number of times. The chain joins TRBV5-6 to TRBJ1-5, with D unresolved. Germline V CDR1 and CDR2: SGHDT, YYEEEE. The ends were cut back, 2 bases at V and 7 bases at J, with 10 bases in the middle. The CDR3 totals 13 residues. CDR3 bases: TGTGCCAGCAGCTTAGGGAGGCAACAGCCCCAGCATTTT. Translating gives CASSLGRQQPQHF.

This clonotype was picked up a small number of times. The rearrangement links TRBV20-1 to TRBJ2-7, with TRBD1 matching 8 bases. CDR3 length: 14 amino acids. V lost 6 bases to trimming and J lost 2 bases; unmatched junction nucleotides: 9. CDR1 and CDR2 from the germline V gene are DFQATT and SNEGSKA (reference sequence). The CDR3 is CSASPGTGPYEQYF. The CDR3 DNA reads TGCAGTGCATCCCCAGGGACAGGACCCTACGAGCAGTACTTC.

As to this clonotype: Given a much more abundant clone one base away, this may be a read error. The chain joins TRBV4-3 to TRBJ1-1, with a weak D call TRBD1 (6 bases). Germline assignment: CDR1 LGHNA and CDR2 YSLEER. Trimming removed 0 bases from V and 6 bases from J, with 11 bases in between. This CDR3 has 14 residues. The CDR3 DNA reads TGCGCCAGCAGCCAAGATAGACAGGACGCTGAAGCTTTCTTT. This sequence encodes CASSQDRQDAEAFF.

There are a few counts of this clonotype. The V call is TRBV19, the J call TRBJ1-1; D not resolved. Looked up from germline, CDR1 is LNHDA and CDR2 is SQIVND (reference sequence). V lost 2 bases and J lost 1, with 5 bases in between. The CDR3 totals 13 residues. The CDR3 region has the DNA TGTGCCAGTAGTATAAGAGAGAACACTGAAGCTTTCTTT. Protein sequence: CASSIRENTEAFF.